The next 20 T cell receptor beta chains were all read from a single sample in a study of cytomegalovirus exposure and HLA in healthy donors. The PCR employed 60 Vbeta primers together with 13 Jbeta primers. Data came from immunoSEQ multiplex PCR; TCRdb stores just in-frame clones and leaves some out. The sample yields around 150,000 clones, around 77% seen once. The sample comprised PBMCs. Source of these receptors: a woman in her thirties in good health and CMV-seronegative.

The rearrangement joins TRBV7-9 to TRBJ1-3, with 7 bases lining up with TRBD1. This CDR3 contains 15 residues. Germline CDR1 reads SEHNR; CDR2 reads FQNEAQ (reference sequence). Unmatched junction bases numbered 4, after V lost 5 bases and J lost 0 bases. Here the CDR3 DNA reads TGTGCCAGCAGCACAGACAGGGACTCTGGAAACACCATATATTTT. Protein: CASSTDRDSGNTIYF.

This clone showed up just once. V gene TRBV6-5 combines with J gene TRBJ1-1; 8 bases match TRBD1. The germline CDR1 and CDR2 sequences are MNHEY and SVGAGI. This CDR3 contains 13 residues. Losses at the gene ends were 5 bases for V and 4 bases for J; bases not matched to a gene: 3. The CDR3 region is CASSIQGGTEAFF. DNA of the CDR3: TGTGCCAGCAGTATACAGGGGGGCACTGAAGCTTTCTTT.

On this clone: The same CDR3 also results from other DNA sequences found in this sample. The chain links TRBV18 to TRBJ2-7; 11 bases fit TRBD2. CDR1 is KGHSH, CDR2 LQKENI, per germline. The CDR3 runs 15 residues. The ends lost 3 bases at V and 2 bases at J; junction bases unmatched: 3. Here the CDR3 reads CASSPGTSGAYEQYF. In DNA, the CDR3 is TGTGCCAGCTCACCGGGGACTAGCGGCGCCTACGAGCAGTACTTC.

The chain joins TRBV2 to TRBJ1-2; 9 bases are a match to TRBD1. J lost 7 bases, V lost 6 bases, and 3 bases had no gene match. CDR3 size: 12 residues. CDR1 SNHLY and CDR2 FYNNEI come from the germline V gene. The CDR3: CASRRGQGGYTF. CDR3 nucleotides: TGTGCCAGCAGGAGGGGACAGGGTGGCTACACCTTC.

The chain is built from TRBV29-1 and TRBJ1-2; 7 bases map to TRBD1. After removal of 0 bases from V and 8 bases from J, the junction contained 6 bases not matched to a gene. The CDR3 has 13 amino acids. CDR1 is SQVTM and CDR2 is ANQGSEA in the germline V gene. The CDR3 nucleotides read TGCAGCGTTGAAGAGGCTCAGGGGGACGGCTACACCTTC. Amino acid sequence: CSVEEAQGDGYTF.

This chain links TRBV19 with TRBJ1-1, with no clear D. In germline, CDR1 is LNHDA, CDR2 SQIVND (reference sequence). The V and J ends lost 4 bases and 0 bases respectively, with 15 bases between them. This CDR3 is built from 16 residues. CDR3 sequence (DNA): TGTGCCAGTAGTAAGTTGGGATCCGGGATGAACACTGAAGCTTTCTTT. Translation: CASSKLGSGMNTEAFF.

The gene calls are TRBV14 and TRBJ1-2; D may be TRBD1 (5 bases). The germline V gene has CDR1 SGHDN and CDR2 FVKESK. The length of the CDR3 is 19 residues. V lost 1 base and J 8 bases, leaving 29 bases between the germline ends. As DNA, the CDR3 is TGTGCCAGCAGCCAAGGATTACAATGGCGGATAAGGGGCAGCTTGGGCTACACCTTC. Residues: CASSQGLQWRIRGSLGYTF.

This clone was observed a few times. This sequence joins TRBV5-1 and TRBJ2-5; 8 bases are a match to TRBD1. From germline, CDR1 is SGHRS and CDR2 YFSETQ. The CDR3 extends over 15 amino acids. Germline trimming cut 5 bases from V and 0 bases from J; bases unmatched to any gene: 6. The CDR3 DNA follows: TGCGCCAGCAGGCCGACAGGGGCCAACCAAGAGACCCAGTACTTC. Amino acids: CASRPTGANQETQYF.

The chain combines TRBV19 with TRBJ1-2; D uncertain. CDR3 length: 14 residues. Trimming removed 4 bases at V and 4 bases at J, with 13 bases between. Germline CDR1 is LNHDA and CDR2 is SQIVND (reference sequence). The CDR3 sequence: CASSTLPLLYGYTF. The CDR3 DNA is TGTGCCAGTAGTACTTTGCCTCTACTCTATGGCTACACCTTC.

This clone was detected only a few times. The same CDR3 arises from other DNA sequences in this sample as well. The rearrangement links TRBV9 to TRBJ1-1, with 8 bases identical to TRBD1. This CDR3 contains 14 residues. The J segment lost 2 bases and the V segment lost 1 base, leaving 1 base of the junction unmatched. The germline V gene encodes CDR1 SGDLS and CDR2 YYNGEE. The CDR3 nucleotides read TGTGCCAGCAGCGTAACAGGGGGAAACACTGAAGCTTTCTTT. Its protein is CASSVTGGNTEAFF.

The chain employs TRBV7-2 and TRBJ1-3; D might be TRBD1 (5 bases). Germline lookup yields CDR1 SGHTA and CDR2 FQGNSA. V lost 4 bases to trimming and J lost 0 bases, with 13 bases between them. The CDR3 spans 16 residues. Here the CDR3 DNA reads TGTGCCAGCAGCTCAGGACATTCAAGCTCTGGAAACACCATATATTTT. Protein sequence: CASSSGHSSSGNTIYF.

The J gene is TRBJ1-1, the V gene TRBV13; D unresolved. V lost 5 bases and J 4 bases, leaving 14 bases between the germline ends. This CDR3 is built from 14 residues. Germline-derived CDR1 and CDR2 are PRHDT and FYEKMQ (reference sequence). In DNA form, the CDR3 reads TGTGCCAGCAGCCCCCAACCCTCTAGCACTGAAGCTTTCTTT. Translation gives CASSPQPSSTEAFF.

The chain combines TRBV6-1 with TRBJ1-1; 7 nucleotides line up with TRBD1. Germline V gene sequence: CDR1 MNHNS, CDR2 SASEGT. The CDR3 is 14 residues long. After removal of 6 bases from V and 4 bases from J, the junction contained 8 bases not matched to a gene. The CDR3, as DNA: TGTGCCAGCAGACCTAGGGGGCCGGTCACTGAAGCTTTCTTT. Its translation is CASRPRGPVTEAFF.

This sequence joins TRBV27 and TRBJ2-1; tentative D call: TRBD2 (6 bases). Germline loops: CDR1 MNHEY, CDR2 SMNVEV (reference sequence). CDR3 size: 18 residues. V dropped 0 bases and J dropped 10 bases, with 25 bases sitting between them. In DNA form, the CDR3 reads TGTGCCAGCAGTTTATCTCCTTACGCGGCTATCGGGGGACGGGAGCAGTTCTTC. This gives the protein CASSLSPYAAIGGREQFF.

A note on this clone: The junction differs from germline at one of its ends, possibly a read error. The rearrangement links TRBV7-3 to TRBJ2-1; possible D gene TRBD2, 5 bases. The CDR3 has 14 residues. Germline CDR1 and CDR2: SGHTA and FQGTGA. CDR3 coding DNA: TGTGCCAGCAGCTCCTCTAGCTCCCACAATGAGCAGTTCTTC. It translates to CASSSSSSHNEQFF.

This chain joins TRBV4-1 and TRBJ1-4; perhaps TRBD1 as D (6 bases). This CDR3 contains 16 residues. V lost 0 bases, J lost 2 bases, and 10 bases lay in between. In germline, CDR1 is MGHRA, CDR2 YSYEKL. The CDR3 DNA is TGCGCCAGCAGCCAAGAAGTCAGGGGCACTAATGAAAAACTGTTTTTT. Encoded protein: CASSQEVRGTNEKLFF.

V gene TRBV5-6 combines with J gene TRBJ1-1; maybe TRBD1 (5 bases). The CDR3 runs 13 residues. Germline lookup yields CDR1 SGHDT and CDR2 YYEEEE. V was shortened by 1 base and J by 7 bases, with 11 bases between the two germline ends. DNA of the CDR3: TGTGCCAGCAGCTTGTACAGAACAGGTGAAGCTTTCTTT. It yields the protein CASSLYRTGEAFF.

The chain has TRBV9 and TRBJ1-2; TRBD1 aligns across 7 bases. The germline V gene encodes CDR1 SGDLS and CDR2 YYNGEE. The V and J ends lost 5 bases and 8 bases, in that order; junction bases with no gene match: 6. The CDR3 contains 12 residues. Here the CDR3 reads CASSQTGVGYTF. CDR3 sequence (DNA): TGTGCCAGCAGTCAAACAGGGGTCGGCTACACCTTC.

The J gene is TRBJ1-5, the V gene TRBV6-1; maybe TRBD1 (6 bases). There are 14 residues in the CDR3. In germline, CDR1 is MNHNS, CDR2 SASEGT. Trimming took off 3 bases at V and 4 bases at J, with 10 bases between the two ends. Written as DNA, the CDR3 is TGTGCCAGCAGTGACACAGGGTGGAATCAGCCCCAGCATTTT. Its translation: CASSDTGWNQPQHF.

The J gene is TRBJ1-3, the V gene TRBV28, with D hard to call. There are 16 residues in the CDR3. Germline V gives CDR1 MDHEN, CDR2 SYDVKM. Trimming cost V 3 bases and J 3 bases, with 15 bases left between them. The CDR3 sequence: CASSLFSFRRGNTIYF. CDR3 in DNA: TGTGCCAGCAGTTTGTTCTCGTTTCGTCGTGGAAACACCATATATTTT. Complete variable domain (other parts from reference TRBV28 and TRBJ1-3): DVKVTQSSRYLVKRTGEKVFLECVQDMDHENMFWYRQDPGLGLRLIYFSYDVKMKEKGDIPEGYSVSREKKERFSLILESASTNQTSMYLCASSLFSFRRGNTIYFGEGSWLTVV.